This T cell receptor (beta chain) was sequenced during a study of T cell responses to AZD1222 COVID-19 vaccine. Study-level points and caveats: There were repertoire samples only from the period after the peak T cell response. Once two AZD1222 doses were given, Spike-specific TCR breadth and depth went up.

On this clone: Its antigen is still unknown.

Method: immunoSEQ multiplex PCR; TCRdb's copy keeps in-frame clones and lacks some. The table shows 100,000 to 150,000 clones, with almost 85% occurring only once. Germline values: CDR1 ENHRY, CDR2 SYGVKD. Losses at the gene ends were 6 bases for V and 4 bases for J; bases not matched to a gene: 11. The CDR3 runs to 15 residues. Sequenced material: peripheral blood, taken 28 days after the second dose of the MenACWY control vaccine. This chain connects TRBV10-3 to TRBJ1-2; 7 nucleotides align to TRBD1. The sequence derives from an adult who received the MenACWY meningococcal vaccine as a control. DNA of the CDR3: TGTGCCATCAGCCTCAGGGGGGAGGCGACCTATGGCTACACCTTC. Translation: CAISLRGEATYGYTF.